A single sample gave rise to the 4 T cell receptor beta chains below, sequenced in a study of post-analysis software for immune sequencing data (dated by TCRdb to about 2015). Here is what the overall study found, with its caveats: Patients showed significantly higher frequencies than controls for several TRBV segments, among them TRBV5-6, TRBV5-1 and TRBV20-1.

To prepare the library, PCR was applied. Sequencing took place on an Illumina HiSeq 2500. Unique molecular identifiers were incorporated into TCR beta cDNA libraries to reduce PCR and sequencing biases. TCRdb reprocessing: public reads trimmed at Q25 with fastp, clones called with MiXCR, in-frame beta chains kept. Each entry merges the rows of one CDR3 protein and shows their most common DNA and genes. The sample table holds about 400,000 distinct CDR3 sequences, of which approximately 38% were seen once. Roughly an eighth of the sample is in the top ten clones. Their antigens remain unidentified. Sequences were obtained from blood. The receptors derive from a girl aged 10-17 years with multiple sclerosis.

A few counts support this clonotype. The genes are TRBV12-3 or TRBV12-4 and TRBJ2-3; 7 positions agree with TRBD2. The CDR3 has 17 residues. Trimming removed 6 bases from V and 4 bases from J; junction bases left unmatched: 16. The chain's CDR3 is CASSPNYGAGSSDTQYF. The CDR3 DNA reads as TGTGCCAGCAGCCCCAACTACGGAGCGGGGTCATCAGATACGCAGTATTTT.

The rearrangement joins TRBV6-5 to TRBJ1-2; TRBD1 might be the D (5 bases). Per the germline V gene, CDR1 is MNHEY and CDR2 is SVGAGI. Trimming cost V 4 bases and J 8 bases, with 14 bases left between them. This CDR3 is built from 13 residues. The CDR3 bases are TGTGCCAGCAGTTCTGGGACCTTAGTGGGCTACACCTTC. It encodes CASSSGTLVGYTF.

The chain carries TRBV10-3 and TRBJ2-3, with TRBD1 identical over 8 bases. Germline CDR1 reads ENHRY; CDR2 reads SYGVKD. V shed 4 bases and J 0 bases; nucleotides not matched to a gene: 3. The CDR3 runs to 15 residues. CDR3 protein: CAISVTGVSTDTQYF. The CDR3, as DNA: TGTGCCATCAGTGTGACAGGGGTGAGCACAGATACGCAGTATTTT.

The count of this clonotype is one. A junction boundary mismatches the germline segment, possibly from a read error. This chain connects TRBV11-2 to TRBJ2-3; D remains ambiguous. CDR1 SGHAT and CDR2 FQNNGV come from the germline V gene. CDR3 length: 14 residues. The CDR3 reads CASSLVGSADTQYF. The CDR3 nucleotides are TGTGCCAGCAGTTTAGTCGGTTCGGCAGATACGCAGTATTTT.